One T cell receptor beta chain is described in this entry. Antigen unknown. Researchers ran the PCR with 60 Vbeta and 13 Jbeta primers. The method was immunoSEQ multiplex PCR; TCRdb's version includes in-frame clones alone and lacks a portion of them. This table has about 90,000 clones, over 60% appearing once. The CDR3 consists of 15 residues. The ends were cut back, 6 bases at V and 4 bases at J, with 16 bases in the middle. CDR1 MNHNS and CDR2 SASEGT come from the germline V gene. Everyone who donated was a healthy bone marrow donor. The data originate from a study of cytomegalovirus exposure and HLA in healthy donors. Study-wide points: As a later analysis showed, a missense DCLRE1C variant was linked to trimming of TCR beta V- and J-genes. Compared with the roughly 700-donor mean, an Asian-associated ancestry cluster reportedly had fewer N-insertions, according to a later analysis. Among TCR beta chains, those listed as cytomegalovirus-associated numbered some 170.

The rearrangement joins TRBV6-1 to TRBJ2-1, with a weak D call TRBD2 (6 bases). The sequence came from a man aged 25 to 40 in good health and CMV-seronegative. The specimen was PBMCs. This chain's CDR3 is CASSTSRGSYNEQFF. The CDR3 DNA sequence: TGTGCCAGCAGCACCTCCCGGGGGAGTTACAATGAGCAGTTCTTC.